This T cell receptor beta chain was profiled in a study of cytomegalovirus exposure and HLA in healthy donors. Study outcomes and limitations: Analysis performed later showed TCR beta chains linked to HLA being more clonally expanded than equally common others.

A remark on this clone: Its antigen remains unknown.

60 Vbeta and 13 Jbeta primers were used in PCR. TCRdb's table, derived via immunoSEQ multiplex PCR, lists solely in-frame clones and lacks some. The sample lists approximately 290,000 clones, under 90% occurring once. Sequenced sample: PBMCs. The TCR sequence derives from a girl aged 2 to 10 in good health and CMV-seronegative.

CDR3 amino acids: CASSPEAGTGTYGYTF. The CDR3 coding sequence is TGTGCCAGCAGCCCAGAGGCAGGGACAGGGACGTATGGCTACACCTTC. The V gene is TRBV7-6, the J gene TRBJ1-2; 9 nucleotides match TRBD1. Trimming removed 5 bases from V and 5 bases from J; junction bases left unmatched: 12. The CDR3 contains 16 residues. Germline loops: CDR1 SGHVS, CDR2 FNYEAQ.